Below are 16 T cell receptor beta chains sequenced from a single sample in a study of T cells in localized non-small cell lung cancer. Assay: immunoSEQ multiplex PCR; the TCRdb copy retains only in-frame clones and omits some. Seen here are tens of thousands of clones, about 80% observed once, and the top ten hold about 8%. This sample comprised PBMCs, obtained before any cancer treatment. These receptors came from a man aged 35-69 years with stage II lung adenocarcinoma.

This clone has a handful of counts. The V call is TRBV4-1, the J call TRBJ2-7; 10 nucleotides agree with TRBD1. Germline CDR1 is MGHRA and CDR2 is YSYEKL. V was pared by 1 base and J by 3 bases, with 6 bases of the junction left unmatched. The CDR3 extends over 16 amino acids. CDR3 nucleotide sequence: TGCGCCAGCAGCCAAGGTATCGGGACAGGGGACTACGAGCAGTACTTC. Translated: CASSQGIGTGDYEQYF.

V usage is TRBV9 and J usage is TRBJ2-1, with TRBD2 matching over 13 bases. The CDR3 runs to 15 residues. Trimming took 3 bases from V and 4 from J; bases not matched to a gene: 1. Germline V gene data show CDR1 as SGDLS and CDR2 as YYNGEE. CDR3 sequence: CASSALAGGYNEQFF. In nucleotides, the CDR3 is TGTGCCAGCAGCGCACTAGCGGGGGGGTACAATGAGCAGTTCTTC.

J is TRBJ2-4 and V is TRBV5-4, with no clear D. This CDR3 region has 13 residues. CDR1 is SGHNT, CDR2 YYREEE, per germline (reference sequence). Trimming took 4 bases from V and 5 from J, leaving 10 bases between them. The CDR3 here is CASSLWWQNIQYF. The DNA for the CDR3 is TGTGCCAGCAGCCTTTGGTGGCAAAACATTCAGTACTTC.

J is TRBJ2-7 and V is TRBV4-2; TRBD2 agrees at 7 bases. V lost 1 base and J lost 0; bases outside the gene matches: 12. This CDR3 is 18 amino acids long. Germline values: CDR1 LGHNA, CDR2 YNFKEQ. CDR3 loop: CASSQVHRTSQSSYEQYF. The CDR3 region has the DNA TGTGCCAGCAGCCAAGTTCACAGGACTAGTCAAAGCTCCTACGAGCAGTACTTC.

The V and J genes are TRBV7-2 and TRBJ2-5, with D possibly being TRBD1 or TRBD2 (5 bases each). The CDR3 sequence is 14 residues long. V lost 4 bases and J 6 bases, leaving 15 bases between the germline ends. Germline V lookup: CDR1 SGHTA, CDR2 FQGNSA. The CDR3 nucleotides are TGTGCCAGCAGCTCCATCGGGGCACCGCAGACCCAGTACTTC. It is translated as CASSSIGAPQTQYF.

This clone showed up just a few times. The chain employs TRBV5-8 and TRBJ1-4; TRBD1 agrees at 9 bases. V shed 4 bases, J shed 10 bases, and the junction held 5 bases outside the gene matches. This CDR3 is built from 13 residues. Germline CDR1 SGHTS, CDR2 YDEGEE. CDR3 DNA sequence: TGTGCCAGCAGCCTTGACAGGGGGGGAAAACTGTTTTTT. Translating gives CASSLDRGGKLFF.

The count of this clone is one. The gene calls are TRBV2 and TRBJ1-5; unclear D gene. Germline V gene sequence: CDR1 SNHLY, CDR2 FYNNEI. Trimming left V 2 bases short and J 2 bases short, with 13 bases between. The CDR3 extends over 16 amino acids. CDR3 amino acids: CASSEKSGLGNQPQHF. CDR3 coding DNA: TGTGCCAGCAGTGAAAAATCAGGACTTGGCAATCAGCCCCAGCATTTT.

V usage is TRBV19 and J usage is TRBJ1-1, with TRBD1 as a possible D gene (5 bases). Germline CDR1 is LNHDA and CDR2 is SQIVND (reference sequence). CDR3 length: 14 residues. V was pared by 5 bases and J by 6 bases, with 16 bases between. The CDR3 sequence is CASSPLGVRAEAFF. For the CDR3, the DNA is TGTGCCAGTAGTCCCTTAGGGGTTAGGGCTGAAGCTTTCTTT.

The J gene is TRBJ1-2, the V gene TRBV11-2; 12 bases map to TRBD1. J lost 8 bases, V lost 5 bases, and 6 bases had no gene match. CDR1 is SGHAT and CDR2 is FQNNGV in the germline V gene. The CDR3 contains 14 residues. CDR3 coding DNA: TGTGCCAGCAGCCCCCGGGACAGGGGGCAAGGCTACACCTTC. It yields the protein CASSPRDRGQGYTF.

J is TRBJ2-2 and V is TRBV18; 9 bases fit TRBD1. Germline lookup yields CDR1 KGHSH and CDR2 LQKENI. The CDR3 sequence is 15 residues long. Trimming at V came to 8 bases and at J to 0 bases, leaving 4 bases not matched to a gene. The CDR3 here is CASPQGATNTGELFF. CDR3 sequence (DNA): TGTGCCAGCCCACAGGGGGCAACGAACACCGGGGAGCTGTTTTTT.

The chain uses TRBV7-8 and TRBJ2-7, with unresolved D. The germline V and J ends were trimmed by 2 bases and 4 bases, with 15 bases remaining between them. The length of the CDR3 is 15 residues. Germline loops: CDR1 SGHVS, CDR2 FQNEAQ. The CDR3 protein is CASSLRQGRAYEQYF. The DNA of the CDR3 is TGTGCCAGCAGCTTACGCCAAGGACGGGCTTACGAGCAGTACTTC. Full variable domain (remainder filled in from reference TRBV7-8 and TRBJ2-7): GAGVSQSPRYKVAKRGQDVALRCDPISGHVSLFWYQQALGQGPEFLTYFQNEAQLDKSGLPSDRFFAERPEGSVSTLKIQRTQQEDSAVYLCASSLRQGRAYEQYFGPGTRLTVT.

The V call is TRBV27, the J call TRBJ2-2; D is ambiguous. With 5 bases removed from V and 4 bases from J, the gap between germline ends came to 11 bases. The CDR3 sequence is 14 residues long. Germline V gene lookup returns CDR1 MNHEY and CDR2 SMNVEV (reference sequence). CDR3 loop: CASSPESLTGELFF. CDR3 in DNA: TGTGCCAGCAGTCCTGAGTCACTCACCGGGGAGCTGTTTTTT.

V is TRBV4-3 and J is TRBJ2-5; the D is unclear. V lost 4 bases, J lost 5 bases, and 17 bases lay in between. The CDR3 covers 15 residues. Germline assignment: CDR1 LGHNA and CDR2 YSLEER. This CDR3 reads CASSPDLGPWETQYF. The CDR3 DNA sequence: TGCGCCAGCAGCCCCGATTTGGGTCCGTGGGAGACCCAGTACTTC.

The chain has TRBV6-5 and TRBJ1-1; no clear D. The CDR3 contains 12 residues. In germline, CDR1 is MNHEY, CDR2 SVGAGI. Deletions cut 10 bases from V and 5 bases from J, with 14 bases between. CDR3 bases: TGTGCCATCCGCCAGGCGGGGACTGAAGCTTTCTTT. This sequence encodes CAIRQAGTEAFF.

The V gene is TRBV15, the J gene TRBJ2-2; weak D call: TRBD2 (6 bases). The CDR3 is made up of 16 amino acids. The germline gives CDR1 LNHNV, CDR2 YYDKDF (reference sequence). The V end lost 8 bases, the J end lost 3 bases, and 19 bases lay between the germline ends. The chain's CDR3 is CATAPRVAAYTGELFF. The CDR3 DNA reads as TGTGCCACCGCGCCCCGGGTAGCGGCGTACACCGGGGAGCTGTTTTTT.

CDR3 residues: CASSLATGSEQYF. CDR3 in DNA: TGTGCCAGCAGCTTAGCTACAGGGTCAGAGCAGTACTTC. The V and J genes are TRBV7-2 and TRBJ2-7; weak D call: TRBD1 (6 bases). The ends were cut back, 0 bases at V and 7 bases at J, with 10 bases in the middle. The CDR3 is made up of 13 amino acids. The germline CDR1 and CDR2 sequences are SGHTA and FQGNSA. Full variable domain (missing parts from reference TRBV7-2 and TRBJ2-7): GAGVSQSPSNKVTEKGKDVELRCDPISGHTALYWYRQSLGQGLEFLIYFQGNSAPDKSGLPSDRFSAERTGGSVSTLTIQRTQQEDSAVYLCASSLATGSEQYFGPGTRLTVT.